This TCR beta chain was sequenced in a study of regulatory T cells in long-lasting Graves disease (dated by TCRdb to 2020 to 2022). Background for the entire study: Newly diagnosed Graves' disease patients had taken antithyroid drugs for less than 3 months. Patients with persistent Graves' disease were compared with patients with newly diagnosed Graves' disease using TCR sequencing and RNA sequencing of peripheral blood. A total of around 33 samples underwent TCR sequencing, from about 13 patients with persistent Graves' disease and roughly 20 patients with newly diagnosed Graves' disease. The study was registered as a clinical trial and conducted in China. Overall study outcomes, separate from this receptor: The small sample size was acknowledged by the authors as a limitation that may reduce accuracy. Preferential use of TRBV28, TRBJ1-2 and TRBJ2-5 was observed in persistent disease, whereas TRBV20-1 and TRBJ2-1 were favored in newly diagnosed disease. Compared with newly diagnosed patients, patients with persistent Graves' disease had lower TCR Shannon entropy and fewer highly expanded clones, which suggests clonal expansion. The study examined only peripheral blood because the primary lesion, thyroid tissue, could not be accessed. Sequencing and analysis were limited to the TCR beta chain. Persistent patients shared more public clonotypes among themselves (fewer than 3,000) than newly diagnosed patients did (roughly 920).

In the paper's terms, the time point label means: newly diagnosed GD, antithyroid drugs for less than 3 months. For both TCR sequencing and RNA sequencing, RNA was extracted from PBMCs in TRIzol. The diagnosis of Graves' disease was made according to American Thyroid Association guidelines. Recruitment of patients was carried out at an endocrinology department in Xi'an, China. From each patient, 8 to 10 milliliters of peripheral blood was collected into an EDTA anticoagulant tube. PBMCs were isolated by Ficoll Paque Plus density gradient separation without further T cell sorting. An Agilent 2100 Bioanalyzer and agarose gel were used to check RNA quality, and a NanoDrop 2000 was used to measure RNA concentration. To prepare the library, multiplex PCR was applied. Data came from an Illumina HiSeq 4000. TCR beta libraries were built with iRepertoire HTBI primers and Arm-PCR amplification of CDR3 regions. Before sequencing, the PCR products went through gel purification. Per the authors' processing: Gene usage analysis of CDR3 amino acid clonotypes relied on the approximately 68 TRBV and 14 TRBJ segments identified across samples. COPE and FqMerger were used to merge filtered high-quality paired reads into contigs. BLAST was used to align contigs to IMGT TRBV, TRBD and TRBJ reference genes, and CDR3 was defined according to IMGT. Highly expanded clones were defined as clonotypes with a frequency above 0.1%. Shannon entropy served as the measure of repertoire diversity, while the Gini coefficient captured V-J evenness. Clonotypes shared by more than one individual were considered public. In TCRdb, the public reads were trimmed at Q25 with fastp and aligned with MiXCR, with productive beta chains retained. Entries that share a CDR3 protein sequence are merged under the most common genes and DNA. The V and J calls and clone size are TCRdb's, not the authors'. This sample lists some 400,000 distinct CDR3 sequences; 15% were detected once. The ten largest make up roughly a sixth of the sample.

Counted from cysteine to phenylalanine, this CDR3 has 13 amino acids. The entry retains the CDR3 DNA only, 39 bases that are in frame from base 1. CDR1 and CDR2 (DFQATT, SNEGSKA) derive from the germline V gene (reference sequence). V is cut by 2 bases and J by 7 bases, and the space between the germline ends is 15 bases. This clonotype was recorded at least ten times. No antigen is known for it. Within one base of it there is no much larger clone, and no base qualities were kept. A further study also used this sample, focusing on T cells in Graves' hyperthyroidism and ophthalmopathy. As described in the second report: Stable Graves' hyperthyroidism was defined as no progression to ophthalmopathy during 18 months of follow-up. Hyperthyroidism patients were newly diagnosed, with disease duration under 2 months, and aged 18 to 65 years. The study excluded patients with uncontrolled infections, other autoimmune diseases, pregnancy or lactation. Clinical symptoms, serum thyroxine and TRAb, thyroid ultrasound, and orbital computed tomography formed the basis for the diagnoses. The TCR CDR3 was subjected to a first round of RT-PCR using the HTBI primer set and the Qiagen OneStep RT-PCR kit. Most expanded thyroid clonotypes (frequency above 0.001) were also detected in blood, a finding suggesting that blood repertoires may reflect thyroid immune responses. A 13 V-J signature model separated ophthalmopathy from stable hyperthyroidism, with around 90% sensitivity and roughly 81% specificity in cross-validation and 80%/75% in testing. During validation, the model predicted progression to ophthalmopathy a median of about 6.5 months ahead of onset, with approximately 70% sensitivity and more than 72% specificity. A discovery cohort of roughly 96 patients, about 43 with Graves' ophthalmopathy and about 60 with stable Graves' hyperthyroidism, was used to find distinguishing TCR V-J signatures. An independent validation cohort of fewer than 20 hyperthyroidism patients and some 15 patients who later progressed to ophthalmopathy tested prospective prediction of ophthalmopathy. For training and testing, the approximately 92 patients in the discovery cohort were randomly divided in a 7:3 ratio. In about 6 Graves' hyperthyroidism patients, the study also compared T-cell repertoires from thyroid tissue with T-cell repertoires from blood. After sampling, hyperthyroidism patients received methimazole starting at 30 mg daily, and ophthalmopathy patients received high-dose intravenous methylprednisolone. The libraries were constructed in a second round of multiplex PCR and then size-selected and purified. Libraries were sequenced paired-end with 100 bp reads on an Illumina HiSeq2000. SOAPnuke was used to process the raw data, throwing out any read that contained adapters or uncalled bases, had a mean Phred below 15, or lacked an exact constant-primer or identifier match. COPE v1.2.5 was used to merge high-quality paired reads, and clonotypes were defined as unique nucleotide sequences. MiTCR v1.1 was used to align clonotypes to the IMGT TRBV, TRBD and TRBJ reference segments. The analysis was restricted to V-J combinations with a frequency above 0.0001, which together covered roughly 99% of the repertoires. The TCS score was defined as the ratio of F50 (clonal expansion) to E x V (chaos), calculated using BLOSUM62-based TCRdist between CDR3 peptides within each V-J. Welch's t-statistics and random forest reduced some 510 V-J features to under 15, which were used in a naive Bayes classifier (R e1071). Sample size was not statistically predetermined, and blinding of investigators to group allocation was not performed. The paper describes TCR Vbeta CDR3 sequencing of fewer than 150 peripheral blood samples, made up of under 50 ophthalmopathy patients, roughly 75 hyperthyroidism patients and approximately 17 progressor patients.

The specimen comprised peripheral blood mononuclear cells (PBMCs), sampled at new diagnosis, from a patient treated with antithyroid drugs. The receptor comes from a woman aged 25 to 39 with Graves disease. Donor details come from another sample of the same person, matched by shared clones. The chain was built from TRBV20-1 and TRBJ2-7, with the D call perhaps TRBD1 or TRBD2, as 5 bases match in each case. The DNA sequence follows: TGCAGTGCTAGACCCGGGGCCCTATATGAGCAGTACTTC. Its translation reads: CSARPGALYEQYF.